This entry lists 27 T cell receptor beta chains sequenced from one sample in a study of regulatory T cells in long-lasting Graves disease. The authors built TCR beta libraries using iRepertoire HTBI primers and Arm-PCR of CDR3 regions. TCRdb re-called the multiplex PCR reads through MiXCR, storing one row per CDR3 protein. The sample has about 430,000 distinct CDR3 sequences, 14% to 15% seen once. Time point given: newly diagnosed GD, antithyroid drugs for less than 3 months. The TCR library used RNA extracted from PBMCs. This sample was shared with a second study, whose subject was T cells in Graves' hyperthyroidism and ophthalmopathy.

The sequences come from peripheral blood mononuclear cells (PBMCs), collected at new diagnosis, from a patient treated with antithyroid drugs. Every receptor here comes from a woman between 40 and 55 years old with Graves disease.

The sample holds many counts of this clonotype. CDR3 protein: CASSPPGTTQETQYF. DNA of the CDR3: TGTGCCAGCAGCCCCCCCGGGACTACGCAAGAGACCCAGTACTTC. The chain combines TRBV5-5 with TRBJ2-5, with TRBD2 matching over 7 bases. The CDR3 is 15 amino acids. Germline CDR1 reads SGHKS; CDR2 reads YYEKEE (reference sequence). Trimming at V came to 4 bases and at J to 2 bases, leaving 8 bases not matched to a gene.

This clonotype was detected only a few times. V gene TRBV4-2 combines with J gene TRBJ2-1; 7 bases are a match to TRBD2. The CDR3 sequence is 16 residues long. The junction had 8 bases not matched to a gene; V was cut back by 1 base and J by 5 bases. From germline, CDR1 is LGHNA and CDR2 YNFKEQ. The DNA for the CDR3 is TGTGCCAGCAGCCAAGTTGGCGGGAGTATGAACAATGAGCAGTTCTTC. Residues: CASSQVGGSMNNEQFF.

This clonotype was seen repeatedly, ten times or more. The rearrangement joins TRBV6-1 to TRBJ2-2; 11 bases are shared with TRBD2. This CDR3 is 15 amino acids long. The V gene end was trimmed by 6 bases and the J gene end by 4 bases; junction bases not matched to a gene: 4. The germline CDR1 and CDR2 sequences are MNHNS and SASEGT. CDR3 protein: CASSPGLAATGELFF. The DNA of the CDR3 is TGTGCCAGCAGCCCGGGACTAGCGGCCACCGGGGAGCTGTTTTTT.

A remark on this clonotype: Compared with germline, one end of the junction differs, possibly owing to a read error. The V call is TRBV6-5, the J call TRBJ2-1; the D is unclear. The CDR3 runs to 15 residues. CDR1 MNHEY and CDR2 SVGAGI come from the germline V gene. CDR3 sequence (DNA): TGTGCCAACAGTTACAACCGCCTGTCGGGCAATGAGCAGTTCTTC. Translating gives CANSYNRLSGNEQFF.

This clonotype was detected ten times or more. The chain combines TRBV18 with TRBJ2-1, with D tentatively TRBD1 (6 bases). Per the germline V gene, CDR1 is KGHSH and CDR2 is LQKENI. With 5 bases removed from V and 7 bases from J, the gap between germline ends came to 15 bases. This CDR3 has 14 residues. DNA of the CDR3: TGTGCCAGCTCAACGACAGGTTTGGGAAATGAGCAGTTCTTC. This encodes CASSTTGLGNEQFF.

This clonotype appeared many times. The J gene is TRBJ2-7, the V gene TRBV20-1; 7 bases line up with TRBD1. Germline loops: CDR1 DFQATT, CDR2 SNEGSKA (reference sequence). V lost 0 bases to trimming and J lost 3 bases; unmatched junction nucleotides: 5. The CDR3 totals 14 residues. CDR3 amino acids: CSARDGQAIYEQYF. In DNA, the CDR3 is TGCAGTGCTAGAGACGGACAGGCTATCTACGAGCAGTACTTC.

The chain couples TRBV19 to TRBJ2-2; 7 positions match TRBD1. The CDR3 is 14 amino acids. After removal of 5 bases from V and 3 bases from J, the junction contained 3 bases not matched to a gene. Germline assignment: CDR1 LNHDA and CDR2 SQIVND (reference sequence). The DNA for the CDR3 is TGTGCCAGTAGTCAAGGGGGCGACACCGGGGAGCTGTTTTTT. This codes for CASSQGGDTGELFF.

This clonotype was counted a few times. V is TRBV7-9 and J is TRBJ1-4; D gene uncertain. Trimming cost V 5 bases and J 2 bases, with 12 bases left between them. This CDR3 has 15 residues. Germline V lookup: CDR1 SEHNR, CDR2 FQNEAQ (reference sequence). The CDR3 spells CASSRMGSTNEKLFF. Written as DNA, the CDR3 is TGTGCCAGCAGCCGGATGGGCTCGACTAATGAAAAACTGTTTTTT.

Many counts were recorded for this clonotype. The chain links TRBV6-1 to TRBJ2-2, with 10 nucleotides matching TRBD1. The CDR3 contains 14 residues. The V gene's germline CDR1 is MNHNS and CDR2 SASEGT. Trimming cost V 9 bases and J 6 bases; bases outside gene matches: 7. The CDR3 reads CASRTGGTPGELFF. CDR3 nucleotides: TGTGCCAGTAGGACAGGGGGGACCCCCGGGGAGCTGTTTTTT.

This clonotype was seen a few times. The genes are TRBV4-1 and TRBJ2-6, with 8 bases identical to TRBD1. Germline lookup yields CDR1 MGHRA and CDR2 YSYEKL. The junction had 6 bases not matched to a gene; V was cut back by 2 bases and J by 0 bases. This CDR3 is built from 18 residues. For the CDR3, the DNA is TGCGCCAGCAGCCAACAAACAGGGGGTCTCTCTGGGGCCAACGTCCTGACTTTC. Translating gives CASSQQTGGLSGANVLTF.

This clonotype was observed many times. The DNA of the CDR3 is TGTGCCAGCAGCTTGGGAGGGGGTCCCAACTATGGCTACACCTTC. Protein sequence: CASSLGGGPNYGYTF. The chain has TRBV7-2 and TRBJ1-2; D perhaps matches TRBD1 (6 bases). The CDR3 length is 15 residues. V lost 3 bases to trimming and J lost 2 bases, with 13 bases between them. From germline, CDR1 is SGHTA and CDR2 FQGNSA.

This clonotype turned up a few times. The rearrangement links TRBV7-3 to TRBJ2-5; TRBD1 matches 7 bases. Germline loops: CDR1 SGHTA, CDR2 FQGTGA. V shed 5 bases and J 1 base; nucleotides not matched to a gene: 4. The length of the CDR3 is 14 residues. CDR3 nucleotide sequence: TGTGCCAGCAGCAGGACAGGACTCCAAGAGACCCAGTACTTC. It codes for CASSRTGLQETQYF.

This clonotype was counted only a few times. A read error is possible here, since a much larger clone lies one base away. The V call is TRBV19, the J call TRBJ2-5; 9 bases align to TRBD2. Germline values: CDR1 LNHDA, CDR2 SQIVND (reference sequence). The CDR3 runs 15 residues. For the CDR3, the DNA is TGTGCCGGTAGTATAGGGCAACTAGCGGGAGAGACCCAGTACTTC. It specifies CAGSIGQLAGETQYF.

Concerning this clonotype itself: A single base separates this from a much larger clone, so it may be a read error. CDR3 amino acids: CSARDPTGVAETQYF. CDR3 sequence (DNA): TGCAGTGCTAGAGATCCGACAGGGGTTGCGGAGACCCAGTACTTC. The chain recombines TRBV20-1 with TRBJ2-5; 8 bases match TRBD1. V shed 0 bases, J shed 5 bases, and the junction held 8 bases outside the gene matches. The CDR3 covers 15 residues. Per the germline V gene, CDR1 is DFQATT and CDR2 is SNEGSKA (reference sequence).

The J gene is TRBJ2-5, the V gene TRBV5-1; the D is unclear. The CDR3 loop spans 14 amino acids. The germline V and J ends were trimmed by 4 bases and 4 bases, with 14 bases remaining between them. The germline V gene has CDR1 SGHRS and CDR2 YFSETQ. CDR3 in amino acids: CASSLGILVETQYF. The CDR3 bases are TGCGCCAGCAGCCTTGGTATTCTTGTAGAGACCCAGTACTTC.

The genes are TRBV28 and TRBJ1-3; no clear D gene. V dropped 4 bases and J dropped 0 bases, with 19 bases sitting between them. Germline V CDR1 and CDR2: MDHEN, SYDVKM. CDR3 length: 18 amino acids. CDR3 sequence (DNA): TGTGCCAGCAGTTCCTCGAAAGCACGCCTCAACTCTGGAAACACCATATATTTT. This encodes CASSSSKARLNSGNTIYF.

Many counts were recorded for this clonotype. Written as DNA, the CDR3 is TGTGCCAGCAGTTTATGGTCGAGCGGGAGCGTCGCAGATACGCAGTATTTT. This translates into CASSLWSSGSVADTQYF. The gene calls are TRBV28 and TRBJ2-3; 8 bases agree with TRBD2. Germline V CDR1 and CDR2: MDHEN, SYDVKM. The CDR3 contains 17 residues. V was pared by 0 bases and J by 4 bases, with 9 bases of the junction left unmatched.

The chain uses TRBV18 and TRBJ2-3; TRBD1 is a possible D gene (6 bases). V was pared by 6 bases and J by 2 bases, with 12 bases between. This CDR3 region has 14 residues. Germline V gene lookup returns CDR1 KGHSH and CDR2 LQKENI. The CDR3 sequence is CASSMNRVTDTQYF. CDR3 DNA sequence: TGTGCCAGCTCGATGAACAGGGTCACAGATACGCAGTATTTT.

CDR3 DNA sequence: TGTGCCAGCAGTTGTACTAGCGGGAGCGGAGAGACCCAGTACTTC. It is translated as CASSCTSGSGETQYF. This chain uses TRBV28 with TRBJ2-5; 11 bases map to TRBD2. This CDR3 has 15 residues. The J segment lost 4 bases and the V segment lost 4 bases, leaving 5 bases of the junction unmatched. CDR1 is MDHEN, CDR2 SYDVKM, per germline.

This clonotype was counted between two and nine times. The genes are TRBV14 and TRBJ2-5; no firm D call. The CDR3 consists of 15 residues. V lost 1 base and J lost 5, with 14 bases in between. Germline V gene sequence: CDR1 SGHDN, CDR2 FVKESK. This chain's CDR3 is CASSQGEINGETQYF. As DNA, the CDR3 is TGTGCCAGCAGCCAAGGGGAAATCAATGGGGAGACCCAGTACTTC.

This clonotype was seen many times. The gene calls are TRBV29-1 and TRBJ2-1, with TRBD2 identical over 9 bases. This CDR3 comprises 12 residues. The V and J ends lost 6 bases and 7 bases, in that order; junction bases with no gene match: 4. The germline gives CDR1 SQVTM, CDR2 ANQGSEA. The CDR3 sequence: CSVRGGGNEQFF. In DNA, the CDR3 is TGCAGCGTGCGGGGGGGTGGGAATGAGCAGTTCTTC.

With regard to this clonotype: A much more abundant neighbour one base away suggests this may be a read error. The chain carries TRBV3-1 and TRBJ2-7, with 7 bases aligning to TRBD2. Losses at the gene ends were 4 bases for V and 0 bases for J; bases not matched to a gene: 6. The germline V gene encodes CDR1 LGHDT and CDR2 YNNKEL (reference sequence). This CDR3 region has 15 residues. Here the CDR3 DNA reads TGTGCCAGCAGCCGCCGAGCGGGAAGCTCCTACGAGCAGTACTTC. As protein: CASSRRAGSSYEQYF.

This clonotype was picked up many times. This rearrangement joins TRBV11-2 to TRBJ2-7; possible D gene TRBD1, 6 bases. The ends were cut back, 1 base at V and 3 bases at J, with 10 bases in the middle. Germline CDR1 reads SGHAT; CDR2 reads FQNNGV. This CDR3 spans 14 amino acids. CDR3 sequence: CASSLAGTIYEQYF. CDR3 DNA sequence: TGTGCCAGCAGCTTAGCCGGGACAATCTACGAGCAGTACTTC.

This clonotype has only a few counts. J is TRBJ1-2 and V is TRBV6-1; 7 nucleotides agree with TRBD1. The germline V gene encodes CDR1 MNHNS and CDR2 SASEGT. V was clipped by 6 bases and J by 2 bases; unmatched bases: 12. The CDR3 totals 16 residues. Written as DNA, the CDR3 is TGTGCCAGCAGCAACCCCCCGGGACAGCAAAACTATGGCTACACCTTC. The encoded protein is CASSNPPGQQNYGYTF.

This clonotype has ten or more counts. The gene calls are TRBV29-1 and TRBJ2-2; 7 bases line up with TRBD1. The trim removed 6 bases at V and 2 bases at J, leaving 6 bases unmatched. Germline loops: CDR1 SQVTM, CDR2 ANQGSEA. The CDR3 is 14 residues long. In DNA form, the CDR3 reads TGCAGCGTCAAAGGGACAGTAAACACCGGGGAGCTGTTTTTT. It is translated as CSVKGTVNTGELFF.

This chain's CDR3 is CASSLGTGQVEETQYF. In DNA, the CDR3 is TGTGCCAGCAGCCTAGGGACGGGACAGGTTGAAGAGACCCAGTACTTC. The rearrangement uses TRBV11-3 and TRBJ2-5; TRBD1 aligns across 8 bases. The CDR3 covers 16 residues. V gave up 5 bases and J gave up 3 bases; unmatched junction bases: 11. Germline CDR1 is SGHNT and CDR2 is YENEEA.

This clonotype was seen ten or more times. This chain uses TRBV27 with TRBJ2-5, with 8 bases lining up with TRBD1. The germline gives CDR1 MNHEY, CDR2 SMNVEV (reference sequence). V lost 5 bases to trimming and J lost 5 bases; unmatched junction nucleotides: 7. The CDR3 runs 14 residues. The CDR3 reads CASSLYRQGETQYF. The CDR3 nucleotides read TGTGCCAGCAGTCTCTACCGACAGGGGGAGACCCAGTACTTC.